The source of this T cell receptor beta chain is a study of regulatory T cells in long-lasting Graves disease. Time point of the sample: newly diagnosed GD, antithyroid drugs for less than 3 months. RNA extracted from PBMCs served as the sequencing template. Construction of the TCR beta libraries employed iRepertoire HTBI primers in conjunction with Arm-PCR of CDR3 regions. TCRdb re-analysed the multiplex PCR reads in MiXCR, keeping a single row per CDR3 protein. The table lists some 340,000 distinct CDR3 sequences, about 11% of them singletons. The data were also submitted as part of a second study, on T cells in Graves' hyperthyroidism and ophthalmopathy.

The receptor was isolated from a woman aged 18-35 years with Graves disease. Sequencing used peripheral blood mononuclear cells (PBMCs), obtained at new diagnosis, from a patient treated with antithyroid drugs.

This CDR3 reads CASRAGIGPDTGELFF. CDR3 DNA sequence: TGTGCCAGCAGGGCAGGGATCGGCCCGGACACCGGGGAGCTGTTTTTT. The V and J genes are TRBV6-1 and TRBJ2-2, with D maybe TRBD1 (5 bases). CDR1 and CDR2 (germline): MNHNS, SASEGT. V shed 6 bases and J shed 3 bases, with 17 bases lying between them. There are 16 residues in the CDR3.